This is a list of T cell receptor beta chains from one sample in a study of CD8 T cells in Susac syndrome. TCRdb recomputed calls from the immunoSEQ multiplex PCR reads with MiXCR, one row per CDR3 protein. The sample comprises about 180,000 distinct CDR3 sequences, roughly 95% of which are singletons, and roughly 0.16% rests with the top ten. Specimen: CD8+ T cells from PBMCs. All receptors come from a human donor with multiple sclerosis. Both conserved end residues are part of each CDR3. D genes are given only for firm matches.

j_call v_call d_call cdr3_nt cdr3_aa
TRBJ1-5 TRBV12-3/TRBV12-4 TRBD1 TGTGCCAGCAGGGTCGGGACAGGGCTACTTCAGCCCCAGCATTTT CASRVGTGLLQPQHF
TRBJ2-7 TRBV5-5 TRBD2 TGTGCCAGCAGTTTGGGACTAGCGCAAACCTACGAGCAGTACTTC CASSLGLAQTYEQYF
TRBJ2-7 TRBV28 . TGTGCCAGCAGTTTATCGCTAGCTTTGGGGGCCGAGCAGTACTTC CASSLSLALGAEQYF
TRBJ2-5 TRBV10-3 TRBD1 TGTGCCATCAGTGTTACAGGGGCCCTTCCTCAAGAGACCCAGTACTTC CAISVTGALPQETQYF
TRBJ1-4 TRBV2 TRBD1 TGTGCCAGCAGTCTGACAGGGCGAGACGAAAAACTGTTTTTT CASSLTGRDEKLFF
TRBJ1-2 TRBV24-1 . TGTGCCACCAGCGCAACGGGGAACTATGGCTACACCTTC CATSATGNYGYTF
TRBJ2-1 TRBV27 . TGTGCCAGCAGTACCCTCGGCGACCATGAGCAGTTCTTC CASSTLGDHEQFF
TRBJ2-7 TRBV5-6 . TGTGCCAGCAGCAACGTAAACTCGGGACAAGACTACGAGCAGTACTTC CASSNVNSGQDYEQYF
TRBJ2-7 TRBV29-1 TRBD1 TGCAGCGCATTGGACAGGGGGACCTACGAGCAGTACTTC CSALDRGTYEQYF
TRBJ1-5 TRBV29-1 TRBD1 TGCAGCGTAGGGACAGGGGGACAGCCCCAGCATTTT CSVGTGGQPQHF
TRBJ2-6 TRBV2 . TGTGCCAGCAGTGAAGGGCCAGGGAGTTTCTCTGGGGCCAACGTCCTGACTTTC CASSEGPGSFSGANVLTF
TRBJ2-3 TRBV30 . TGTGCCTGGGAGGGTCCAGATACGCAGTATTTT CAWEGPDTQYF
TRBJ2-5 TRBV9 TRBD2 TGTGCCAGCAGCGAAACTAGCGGGATGGGGGAGACCCAGTACTTC CASSETSGMGETQYF
TRBJ2-7 TRBV20-1 . TGCAGTGCCAAGAATAACTTTGGGGAGAACGGGAACTACGAGCAGTACTTC CSAKNNFGENGNYEQYF
TRBJ2-1 TRBV29-1 . TGCAGCGTTGAAGATGTTAGCGGCTCCTACAATGAGCAGTTCTTC CSVEDVSGSYNEQFF
TRBJ1-4 TRBV20-1 . TGCAGTGCGGCGGCGGTAGAAAAACTGTTTTTT CSAAAVEKLFF
TRBJ2-1 TRBV5-6 . TGTGCCAGCAGCGCCCAGGACAATGAGCAGTTCTTC CASSAQDNEQFF
TRBJ1-1 TRBV3-1 TRBD1 TGTGCCAGCAGCCAAAGACCGGCGGACAGGGAGCTTAACACTGAAGCTTTCTTT CASSQRPADRELNTEAFF
TRBJ2-7 TRBV2 TRBD2 TGTGCCAGCAGTGTAGCAGGGACTAGCGGAGGGGGCCCTCTGAACGAGCAGTACTTC CASSVAGTSGGGPLNEQYF
TRBJ2-1 TRBV9 . TGTGCCAGCAGCGACACCTCCTACAATGAGCAGTTCTTC CASSDTSYNEQFF
TRBJ2-1 TRBV11-2 TRBD2 TGTGCCAGCAGCCTGACAGCGGGGGCACTAGCTAATGAGCAGTTCTTC CASSLTAGALANEQFF
TRBJ1-2 TRBV15 . TGTGCCACCAGCAGCTCACCTACAGGGACTGGAGACTATGGCTACACCTTC CATSSSPTGTGDYGYTF
TRBJ2-2 TRBV29-1 . TGCAGCGTTGTTCACACCGGGGAGCTGTTTTTT CSVVHTGELFF
TRBJ1-1 TRBV9 . TGTGCCAGCTCCCCTGGCCCAGGGAGCGACACTGAAGCTTTCTTT CASSPGPGSDTEAFF
TRBJ2-5 TRBV5-1 TRBD1 TGCGCCAGCAGGCCACAGGGGGCGGGGGAGACCCAGTACTTC CASRPQGAGETQYF
TRBJ1-2 TRBV28 . TGTGCCAGCACCGCCTTGGTTGGCTATGGCTACACCTTC CASTALVGYGYTF
TRBJ2-7 TRBV15 . TGTGCCACCAGCAGAGCTGGCAGACGGGATAGCGAGCAGTACTTC CATSRAGRRDSEQYF
TRBJ1-2 TRBV4-2 . TGTGCCAGCAGCCAAAATGGCTACACCTTC CASSQNGYTF
TRBJ2-4 TRBV27 . TGTGCCAGCAGCCGATCCGGGGAAAACATTCAGTACTTC CASSRSGENIQYF
TRBJ2-7 TRBV20-1 TRBD1 TGCAGTGCGCGATACAGGGGGATGCCCCGGCACGAGCAGTACTTC CSARYRGMPRHEQYF
TRBJ2-7 TRBV15 . TGTGCCACCAGCAGAGACAGACTAGTATACGAGCAGTACTTC CATSRDRLVYEQYF